There are a few counts of the clone carrying this TCR beta chain. V gave up 1 base and J gave up 0 bases; unmatched junction bases: 7. This CDR3 region has 19 residues. The germline V gene has CDR1 MNHEY and CDR2 SMNVEV (reference sequence). The sample originates from a study of cytomegalovirus exposure and HLA in healthy donors. Primers included in the PCR were 60 Vbeta and 13 Jbeta primers. Some clones are missing from TCRdb's copy, which holds only in-frame ones; the method was immunoSEQ multiplex PCR. The repertoire has about 130,000 clones, roughly 78% of them found once; the top ten carry approximately 4.8%.

This clonotype was sampled from a man aged 25-45 years in good health. Sequenced input: PBMCs. V is TRBV27 and J is TRBJ2-7; 15 bases line up with TRBD2. CDR3 nucleotide sequence: TGTGCCAGCAGTTTATGGGGACTAGCGGGAGGATCAAGCTCCTACGAGCAGTACTTC. This encodes CASSLWGLAGGSSSYEQYF.